A single sample gave rise to the 5 T cell receptor beta chains below, sequenced in a study of T cells in localized non-small cell lung cancer. Assay used: immunoSEQ multiplex PCR; TCRdb lists only in-frame clones, some missing. The data show roughly 1,400 clones, around a fifth seen once. The sample consisted of normal lung tissue next to the tumor, taken before any cancer treatment. The receptors were gathered from a man between 40 and 69 years old with stage II lung adenocarcinoma.

The chain links TRBV6-8 to TRBJ2-7; 14 nucleotides line up with TRBD2. The CDR3 loop spans 15 amino acids. In germline, CDR1 is MNHGY, CDR2 SAAAGT. Trimming at V came to 6 bases and at J to 6 bases, leaving 7 bases not matched to a gene. Written as DNA, the CDR3 is TGTGCCAGCAGGGCCGGGACTAGCGGGAGTGGCGAGCAGTACTTC. It encodes CASRAGTSGSGEQYF.

This clone was detected a few times. The chain is built from TRBV11-3 and TRBJ2-7; 7 nucleotides align to TRBD1. The CDR3 consists of 17 residues. Germline CDR1 reads SGHNT; CDR2 reads YENEEA. Germline trimming cut 6 bases from V and 0 bases from J; bases unmatched to any gene: 14. CDR3 bases: TGTGCCAGCAGTTACGATAACAGGGGAAGCAGCTCCTACGAGCAGTACTTC. The encoded protein is CASSYDNRGSSSYEQYF.

This clone is medium-sized within its sample. V and J are TRBV7-1 and TRBJ2-1; no firm D call. TRBV7-1 is filed as an ORF, its function uncertain. The CDR3 extends over 13 amino acids. Trimming removed 5 bases at V and 4 bases at J, with 9 bases between. This chain's CDR3 is CASSLPRYNEQFF. In DNA form, the CDR3 reads TGTGCCAGCAGCCTACCGAGGTACAATGAGCAGTTCTTC.

The sample holds a few counts of this clone. The gene calls are TRBV4-1 and TRBJ1-5; D is ambiguous. The CDR3 length is 14 residues. Trimming pared 0 bases from V and 2 bases from J, leaving 5 bases between. Germline CDR1 reads MGHRA; CDR2 reads YSYEKL. This CDR3 is CASSQEAGNQPQHF. The CDR3 bases are TGCGCCAGCAGCCAAGAAGCGGGCAATCAGCCCCAGCATTTT.

The rearrangement joins TRBV11-3 to TRBJ1-2, with D possibly being TRBD1 (6 bases). Germline V gene data show CDR1 as SGHNT and CDR2 as YENEEA. This CDR3 is 14 amino acids long. The V end was cut by 1 base, the J end by 5 bases, with 11 bases between. CDR3: CASSLVGTSYGYTF. Written as DNA, the CDR3 is TGTGCCAGCAGCTTAGTGGGGACATCTTATGGCTACACCTTC.